The clone carrying this T cell receptor beta chain was recorded at least ten times. This sample is drawn from a study of tumor-infiltrating lymphocytes in oesophageal squamous cell carcinoma. Per the germline V gene, CDR1 is MNHNS and CDR2 is SASEGT. The CDR3 has 14 amino acids. With V trimmed by 7 bases and J by 6 bases, 9 bases remained unmatched. TCRdb passed the PCR reads through MiXCR, listing each CDR3 protein once. The table records roughly 16,000 distinct CDR3 sequences, over 45% of them present only once. V usage is TRBV6-1 and J usage is TRBJ1-2, with TRBD1 matching 9 bases. The sample was esophageal tumor tissue. The clonotype comes from a male donor with esophageal squamous cell carcinoma. CDR3 nucleotides: TGTGCCAGCACTCATCCCAGGACAGGGGATGGCTACACCTTC. This codes for CASTHPRTGDGYTF.